One and the same sample provided the 23 T cell receptor beta chains below, sequenced in a study of T cells after yellow fever vaccination. From the 5' RACE reads, TCRdb called clonotypes with MiXCR, one entry per CDR3 protein. This table has about 400,000 distinct CDR3 sequences, around 6.4% appearing once. Material: PBMCs, obtained 5 days after the yellow fever booster vaccination. All receptors come from a man aged 25 to 40 who received the YFV17D yellow fever vaccine.

This clonotype was detected a few times. The chain is built from TRBV6-1 and TRBJ1-2; D is ambiguous. The V end lost 6 bases, the J end lost 4 bases, and 12 bases lay between the germline ends. Germline loops: CDR1 MNHNS, CDR2 SASEGT. The CDR3 is 13 amino acids. The CDR3: CASRPGRSYGYTF. CDR3 nucleotide sequence: TGTGCCAGCAGGCCGGGCCGCAGCTATGGCTACACCTTC.

Ten or more counts support this clonotype. The chain uses TRBV3-1 and TRBJ2-3; D is unresolved. This CDR3 contains 14 residues. The V end was cut by 3 bases, the J end by 2 bases, with 9 bases between. Germline CDR1 LGHDT, CDR2 YNNKEL (reference sequence). The CDR3 nucleotides read TGTGCCAGCAGCCAGGAACCGAACACAGATACGCAGTATTTT. It is translated as CASSQEPNTDTQYF.

This clonotype was seen many times. This rearrangement joins TRBV14 to TRBJ2-3; either TRBD1 or TRBD2 may supply D (5 bases each). The germline V gene encodes CDR1 SGHDN and CDR2 FVKESK. The CDR3 consists of 14 residues. V was shortened by 1 base and J by 7 bases, with 12 bases between the two germline ends. In DNA form, the CDR3 reads TGTGCCAGCAGCCAAGCCTGGGACGCCAATACGCAGTATTTT. As protein: CASSQAWDANTQYF.

This clonotype has only a few counts. The gene calls are TRBV15 and TRBJ2-5; 9 bases line up with TRBD1. The length of the CDR3 is 16 residues. With 4 bases clipped from V and 4 bases from J, the junction kept 10 bases outside the gene matches. CDR1 and CDR2 from the germline V gene are LNHNV and YYDKDF (reference sequence). Here the CDR3 DNA reads TGTGCCACCAGCACCGGACAGGGGTTCGGAGGAGAGACCCAGTACTTC. It translates to CATSTGQGFGGETQYF.

This clonotype was found a few times. The chain carries TRBV7-2 and TRBJ1-6; possibly TRBD1 for D (5 bases). Germline V gene sequence: CDR1 SGHTA, CDR2 FQGNSA. V shed 2 bases and J shed 7 bases, with 12 bases lying between them. The CDR3 is 15 amino acids. CDR3: CASSLWGWENSPLHF. Here the CDR3 DNA reads TGTGCCAGCAGCTTATGGGGGTGGGAGAATTCACCCCTCCACTTT.

Many counts were recorded for this clonotype. The chain carries TRBV6-5 and TRBJ2-7; tentative D call: TRBD2 (5 bases). Looked up from germline, CDR1 is MNHEY and CDR2 is SVGAGI. Trimming cost V 7 bases and J 3 bases, with 7 bases left between them. This CDR3 contains 11 residues. The CDR3 reads CASTDYYEQYF. CDR3 DNA: TGTGCCAGCACAGACTACTACGAGCAGTACTTC.

The chain combines TRBV10-3 with TRBJ2-7, with TRBD1 as a possible D gene (6 bases). The germline V gene has CDR1 ENHRY and CDR2 SYGVKD. The CDR3 has 15 residues. Trimming stripped 0 bases from V and 3 bases from J, with 12 bases between. The CDR3 loop reads CAISESGQPNYEQYF. The CDR3 DNA follows: TGTGCCATCAGTGAGTCAGGACAGCCGAACTACGAGCAGTACTTC.

This clonotype turned up a few times. V usage is TRBV6-5 and J usage is TRBJ2-2; TRBD2 matches at 11 bases. CDR3 length equals 15 residues. V lost 4 bases and J lost 11; bases outside the gene matches: 9. CDR1 is MNHEY and CDR2 is SVGAGI in the germline V gene. The CDR3 sequence: CASSSWTSGRAELFF. CDR3 nucleotides: TGTGCCAGCAGTTCCTGGACTAGCGGGCGCGCTGAGCTGTTTTTT.

There are many counts of this clonotype. The chain employs TRBV29-1 and TRBJ2-1; D unclear. V was clipped by 1 base and J by 11 bases, with 9 bases between them. The CDR3 spans 11 residues. Germline-derived CDR1 and CDR2 are SQVTM and ANQGSEA. CDR3 coding DNA: TGCAGCGTTGAAGTGGAACCAAAGCAGTTCTTC. This encodes CSVEVEPKQFF.

This clonotype was counted many times. The chain carries TRBV9 and TRBJ2-1; D gene unclear. In germline, CDR1 is SGDLS, CDR2 YYNGEE. CDR3 size: 16 residues. V was shortened by 0 bases and J by 10 bases, with 20 bases between the two germline ends. CDR3 sequence reads: CASSVDPSLHVLEQFF. The CDR3 nucleotides are TGTGCCAGCAGCGTAGATCCCAGCCTCCATGTTTTAGAGCAGTTCTTC.

At least ten counts were recorded for this clonotype. The V gene is TRBV12-3 or TRBV12-4, the J gene TRBJ2-2; 7 nucleotides match TRBD2. With V trimmed by 5 bases and J by 2 bases, 5 bases remained unmatched. This CDR3 has 15 amino acids. CDR3 nucleotide sequence: TGTGCCAGCAGTGATACTAGCGAAAACACCGGGGAGCTGTTTTTT. Residues: CASSDTSENTGELFF.

This clonotype was counted only a few times. J is TRBJ2-1 and V is TRBV6-5; 7 bases map to TRBD1. The length of the CDR3 is 16 residues. V was pared by 8 bases and J by 5 bases, with 15 bases of the junction left unmatched. CDR1 is MNHEY, CDR2 SVGAGI, per germline. The CDR3 bases are TGTGCCAGCGGTTGGGGATTGGGACAGAAAAACAATGAGCAGTTCTTC. It codes for CASGWGLGQKNNEQFF.

In this sample, this clonotype turned up a few times. The chain links TRBV7-2 to TRBJ2-7; D might be TRBD2 (6 bases). V was pared by 1 base and J by 4 bases, with 14 bases between. Germline V CDR1 and CDR2: SGHTA, FQGNSA. The CDR3 runs to 15 residues. CDR3 DNA: TGTGCCAGCAGCTTAGTGGGCGGGAATGAGTACGAGCAGTACTTC. This codes for CASSLVGGNEYEQYF. The full variable domain, completed using reference TRBV7-2 and TRBJ2-7, is GAGVSQSPSNKVTEKGKDVELRCDPISGHTALYWYRQSLGQGLEFLIYFQGNSAPDKSGLPSDRFSAERTGGSVSTLTIQRTQQEDSAVYLCASSLVGGNEYEQYFGPGTRLTVT.

At least ten counts were recorded for this clonotype. The rearrangement uses TRBV24-1 and TRBJ2-4, with D tentatively TRBD1 (8 bases). This CDR3 region has 16 residues. Trimming stripped 2 bases from V and 8 bases from J, with 18 bases between. Germline CDR1 is KGHDR and CDR2 is SFDVKD. CDR3 sequence reads: CATSDSTTGGEDIQYF. The CDR3 nucleotides are TGTGCCACCAGTGATTCGACTACAGGGGGGGAGGACATTCAGTACTTC.

This clonotype showed up just a few times. V gene TRBV10-3 combines with J gene TRBJ2-1, with D hard to call. Germline V CDR1 and CDR2: ENHRY, SYGVKD. The V and J ends lost 4 bases and 7 bases respectively, with 20 bases between them. The CDR3 runs to 16 residues. For the CDR3, the DNA is TGTGCCATCAGTGGGGAACCGGGTCCCCCAGGTAATGAGCAGTTCTTC. Protein product: CAISGEPGPPGNEQFF.

Note on this clonotype: One end of the junction varies from germline; a read error may be responsible. This chain joins TRBV4-3 and TRBJ2-1; 14 bases align to TRBD2. CDR1 is LGHNA, CDR2 YSLEER, per germline. This CDR3 spans 20 amino acids. As DNA, the CDR3 is TGCGCCAGCAGTCAAGATCCCCCCAGAAGGACTAGCGGGAGGTGGGATGAGCAGTTCTTC. It yields the protein CASSQDPPRRTSGRWDEQFF.

This clonotype was counted only a few times. V usage is TRBV9 and J usage is TRBJ1-3; no definite D call. V lost 2 bases and J 4 bases, leaving 13 bases between the germline ends. The CDR3 is 15 residues long. CDR1 and CDR2 (germline): SGDLS, YYNGEE. The CDR3 here is CASSVQSGSGNTIYF. In nucleotides, the CDR3 is TGTGCCAGCAGCGTTCAATCGGGGTCCGGAAACACCATATATTTT.

This clonotype was counted ten times or more. This chain links TRBV20-1 with TRBJ2-1; D may be TRBD1 (6 bases). The CDR3 is 14 residues long. Looked up from germline, CDR1 is DFQATT and CDR2 is SNEGSKA (reference sequence). V was cut by 2 bases and J by 8 bases, with 16 bases left in between. The CDR3 DNA sequence: TGCAGTGCTAGACCACCAGTTCAGGGGTATGAGCAGTTCTTC. As protein: CSARPPVQGYEQFF.

V gene TRBV20-1 combines with J gene TRBJ1-5; a weak D match, TRBD1 (5 bases). Germline lookup yields CDR1 DFQATT and CDR2 SNEGSKA (reference sequence). V was clipped by 0 bases and J by 4 bases, with 16 bases between them. There are 16 residues in the CDR3. The CDR3 region is CSARDPDIWGNQPQHF. For the CDR3, the DNA is TGCAGTGCTAGAGATCCGGATATTTGGGGGAATCAGCCCCAGCATTTT.

The chain links TRBV27 to TRBJ2-7; 7 bases agree with TRBD1. The CDR3 has 15 residues. The germline CDR1 and CDR2 sequences are MNHEY and SMNVEV (reference sequence). J lost 1 base, V lost 4 bases, and 7 bases had no gene match. The CDR3 sequence: CASSSSHRGSYEQYF. In DNA, the CDR3 is TGTGCCAGCAGTTCATCCCACAGGGGTTCCTACGAGCAGTACTTC.

This chain uses TRBV30 with TRBJ2-7, with D possibly matching TRBD2 (5 bases). Trimming stripped 3 bases from V and 0 bases from J, with 12 bases between. The germline CDR1 and CDR2 sequences are GTSNPN and SVGIG (reference sequence). The CDR3 loop spans 14 amino acids. The CDR3 reads CAWRKSTSSYEQYF. The CDR3 nucleotides read TGTGCCTGGAGAAAGAGTACTAGCTCCTACGAGCAGTACTTC. Combining the CDR3 with reference TRBV30 and TRBJ2-7 gives the whole variable domain SQTIHQWPATLVQPVGSPLSLECTVEGTSNPNLYWYRQAAGRGLQLLFYSVGIGQISSEVPQNLSASRPQDRQFILSSKKLLLSDSGFYLCAWRKSTSSYEQYFGPGTRLTVT.

This rearrangement joins TRBV7-9 to TRBJ1-5, with D possibly TRBD1 on 6 matching bases. This CDR3 is built from 17 residues. Germline values: CDR1 SEHNR, CDR2 FQNEAQ (reference sequence). Trimming shortened V by 2 bases and J by 2 bases, and 16 bases separated the two germline ends. The CDR3 here is CASSLRQGRRGNQPQHF. CDR3 nucleotides: TGTGCCAGCAGCTTACGGCAGGGGAGAAGGGGCAATCAGCCCCAGCATTTT.

This clonotype was counted a few times. V gene TRBV5-1 combines with J gene TRBJ2-7; 10 bases line up with TRBD2. Germline V gene sequence: CDR1 SGHRS, CDR2 YFSETQ. J gave up 6 bases and V 0 bases, and 21 bases lay outside the gene matches. The CDR3 sequence is 20 residues long. CDR3 nucleotides: TGCGCCAGCAGCTTGGCCCTCGGGGTAGCGGGAGGTCATCGACCTTCCGAGCAGTACTTC. Its protein is CASSLALGVAGGHRPSEQYF.